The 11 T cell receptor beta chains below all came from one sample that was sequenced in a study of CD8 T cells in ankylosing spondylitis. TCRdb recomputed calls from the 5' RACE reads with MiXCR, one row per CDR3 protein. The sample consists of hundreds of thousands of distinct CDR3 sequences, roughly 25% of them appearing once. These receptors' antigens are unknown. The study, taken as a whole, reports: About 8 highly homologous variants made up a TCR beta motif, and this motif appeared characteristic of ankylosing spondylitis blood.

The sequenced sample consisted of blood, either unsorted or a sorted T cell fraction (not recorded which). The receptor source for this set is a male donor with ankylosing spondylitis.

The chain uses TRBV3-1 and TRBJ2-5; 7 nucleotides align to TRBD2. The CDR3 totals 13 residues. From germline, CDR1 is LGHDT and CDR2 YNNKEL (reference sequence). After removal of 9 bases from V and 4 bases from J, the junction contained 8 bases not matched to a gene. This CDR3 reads CASRAAGRETQYF. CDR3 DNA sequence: TGTGCCAGTCGGGCAGCGGGAAGAGAGACCCAGTACTTC.

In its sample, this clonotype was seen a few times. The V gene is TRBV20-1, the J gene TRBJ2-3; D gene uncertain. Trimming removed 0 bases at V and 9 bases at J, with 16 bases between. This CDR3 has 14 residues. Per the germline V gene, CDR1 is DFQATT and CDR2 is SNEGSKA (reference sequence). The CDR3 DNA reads TGCAGTGCTAGAGAGGGTGGCCTGGTAGGAACGCAGTATTTT. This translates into CSAREGGLVGTQYF.

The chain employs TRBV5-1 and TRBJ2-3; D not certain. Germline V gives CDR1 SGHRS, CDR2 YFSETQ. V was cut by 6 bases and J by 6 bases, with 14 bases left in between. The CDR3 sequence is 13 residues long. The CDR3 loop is CASTAIVGDTQYF. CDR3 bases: TGCGCCAGCACTGCCATAGTCGGGGATACGCAGTATTTT. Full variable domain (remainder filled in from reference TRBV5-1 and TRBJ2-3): KAGVTQTPRYLIKTRGQQVTLSCSPISGHRSVSWYQQTPGQGLQFLFEYFSETQRNKGNFPGRFSGRQFSNSRSEMNVSTLELGDSALYLCASTAIVGDTQYFGPGTRLTVL.

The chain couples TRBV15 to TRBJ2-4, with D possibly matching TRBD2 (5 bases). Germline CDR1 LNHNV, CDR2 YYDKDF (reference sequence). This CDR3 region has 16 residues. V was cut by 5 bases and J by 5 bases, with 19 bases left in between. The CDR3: CATSFGVGRYENIQYF. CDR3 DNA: TGTGCCACCAGCTTCGGGGTTGGGCGGTACGAAAACATTCAGTACTTC.

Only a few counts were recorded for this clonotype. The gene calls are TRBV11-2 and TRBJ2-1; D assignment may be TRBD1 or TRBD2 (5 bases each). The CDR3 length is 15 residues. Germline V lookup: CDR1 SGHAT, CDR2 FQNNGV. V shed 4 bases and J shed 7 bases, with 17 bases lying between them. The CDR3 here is CASSSLGGRRNEQFF. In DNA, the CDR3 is TGTGCCAGCAGCTCCCTTGGGGGTCGTAGGAATGAGCAGTTCTTC.

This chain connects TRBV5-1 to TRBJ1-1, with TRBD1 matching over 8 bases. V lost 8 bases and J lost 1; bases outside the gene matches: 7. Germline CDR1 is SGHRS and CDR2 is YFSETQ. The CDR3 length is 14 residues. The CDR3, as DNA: TGCGCCAGTTTACCCGGACAGGGGAACACTGAAGCTTTCTTT. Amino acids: CASLPGQGNTEAFF.

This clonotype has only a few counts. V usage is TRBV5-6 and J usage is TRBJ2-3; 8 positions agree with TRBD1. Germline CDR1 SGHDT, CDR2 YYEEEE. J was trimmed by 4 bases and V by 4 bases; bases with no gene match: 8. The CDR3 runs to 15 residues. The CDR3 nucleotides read TGTGCCAGCAGCCACGACAGGGGATTATCAGATACGCAGTATTTT. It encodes CASSHDRGLSDTQYF. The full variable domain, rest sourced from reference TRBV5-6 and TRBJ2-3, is DAGVTQSPTHLIKTRGQQVTLRCSPKSGHDTVSWYQQALGQGPQFIFQYYEEEERQRGNFPDRFSGHQFPNYSSELNVNALLLGDSALYLCASSHDRGLSDTQYFGPGTRLTVL.

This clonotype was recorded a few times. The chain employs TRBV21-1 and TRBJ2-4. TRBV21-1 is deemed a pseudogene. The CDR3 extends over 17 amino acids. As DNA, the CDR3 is TGTGCCAGCAGCAACGGCTTGGCTAGCGGCCTTCGGAACATTCAGTACTTC. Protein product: CASSNGLASGLRNIQYF.

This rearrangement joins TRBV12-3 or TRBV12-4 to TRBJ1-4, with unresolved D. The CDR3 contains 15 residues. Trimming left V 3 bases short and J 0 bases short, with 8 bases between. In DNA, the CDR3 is TGTGCCAGCAGTTTCCGGCAGTCAACTAATGAAAAACTGTTTTTT. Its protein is CASSFRQSTNEKLFF.

The CDR3 nucleotides read TGCGCCAGCAGCCAAGATGGGCAGAATCGAGAGACCCAGTACTTC. Its translation is CASSQDGQNRETQYF. The V call is TRBV4-1, the J call TRBJ2-5; D is unclear. CDR3 length: 15 residues. V lost 0 bases, J lost 4 bases, and 12 bases lay in between. Germline CDR1 is MGHRA and CDR2 is YSYEKL.

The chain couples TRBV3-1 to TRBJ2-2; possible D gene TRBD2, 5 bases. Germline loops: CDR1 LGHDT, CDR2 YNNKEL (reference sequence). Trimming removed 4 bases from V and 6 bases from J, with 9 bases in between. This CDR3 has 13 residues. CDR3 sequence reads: CASSLLGSGELFF. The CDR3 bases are TGTGCCAGCAGCCTACTAGGTTCCGGGGAGCTGTTTTTT.